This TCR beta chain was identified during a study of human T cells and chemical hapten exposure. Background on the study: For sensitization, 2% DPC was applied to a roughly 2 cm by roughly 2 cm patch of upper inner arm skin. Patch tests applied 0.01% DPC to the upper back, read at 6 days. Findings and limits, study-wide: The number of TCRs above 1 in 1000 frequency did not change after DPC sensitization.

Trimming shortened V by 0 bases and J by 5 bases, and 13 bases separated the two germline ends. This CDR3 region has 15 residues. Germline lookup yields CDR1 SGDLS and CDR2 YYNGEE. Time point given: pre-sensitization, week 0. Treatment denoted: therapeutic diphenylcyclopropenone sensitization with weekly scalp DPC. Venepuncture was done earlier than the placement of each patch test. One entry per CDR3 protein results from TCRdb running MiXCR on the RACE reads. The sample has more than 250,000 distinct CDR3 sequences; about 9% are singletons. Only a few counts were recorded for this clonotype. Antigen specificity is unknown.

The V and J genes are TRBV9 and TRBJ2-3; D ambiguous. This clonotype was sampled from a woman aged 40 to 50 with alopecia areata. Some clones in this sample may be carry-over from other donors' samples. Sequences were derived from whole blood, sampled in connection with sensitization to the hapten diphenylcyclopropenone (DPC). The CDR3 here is CASSVAAQGRDTQYF. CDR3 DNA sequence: TGTGCCAGCAGCGTAGCTGCCCAAGGCAGAGATACGCAGTATTTT. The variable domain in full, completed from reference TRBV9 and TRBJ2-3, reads DSGVTQTPKHLITATGQRVTLRCSPRSGDLSVYWYQQSLDQGLQFLIQYYNGEERAKGNILERFSAQQFPDLHSELNLSSLELGDSALYFCASSVAAQGRDTQYFGPGTRLTVL.